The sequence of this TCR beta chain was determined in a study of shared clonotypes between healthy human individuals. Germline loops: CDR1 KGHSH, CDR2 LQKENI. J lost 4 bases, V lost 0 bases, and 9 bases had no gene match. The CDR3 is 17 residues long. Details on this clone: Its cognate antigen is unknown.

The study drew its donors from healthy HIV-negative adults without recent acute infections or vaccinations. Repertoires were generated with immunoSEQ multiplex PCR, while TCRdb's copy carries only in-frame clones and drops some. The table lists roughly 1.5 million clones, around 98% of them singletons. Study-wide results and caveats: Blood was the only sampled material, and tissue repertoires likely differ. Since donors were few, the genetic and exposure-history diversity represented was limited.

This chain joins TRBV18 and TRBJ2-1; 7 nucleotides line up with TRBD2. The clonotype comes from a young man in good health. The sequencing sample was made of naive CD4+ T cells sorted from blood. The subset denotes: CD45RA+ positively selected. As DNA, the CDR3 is TGTGCCAGCTCACCACCTGGGTCGCTAGCGGTTTACAATGAGCAGTTCTTC. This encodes CASSPPGSLAVYNEQFF.